This is a list of T cell receptor beta chains from one sample in a study of blood T cells in healthy people across ages. TCRdb processed the 5' RACE reads anew with MiXCR; each CDR3 protein has one entry. The repertoire holds approximately 810,000 distinct CDR3 sequences, with around 26% as singletons. The sequenced material came from blood. These receptors came from a woman older than 75 in good health. CDR3s include the opening cysteine and the closing phenylalanine or tryptophan. Each record gives: D gene, clone size, V gene, J gene, CDR3 protein. The D gene is left open where the match is weak. Some rows mark clone size as missing; the rest say once, few, many or name a class of expanded clone.

.	.	TRBV3-1	TRBJ1-1	CASSFTLRTDTEAFF
TRBD1	few	TRBV5-1	TRBJ2-7	CASSWDLQGYEQYF
.	many	TRBV6-2/TRBV6-3	TRBJ2-1	CASHGSNRVEQFF
.	few	TRBV30	TRBJ2-5	CAWSVGGETQYF
.	many	TRBV29-1	TRBJ2-5	CSVVGDWTQYF
.	.	TRBV7-9	TRBJ2-7	CASSLPGPYEQYF
.	.	TRBV7-2	TRBJ1-1	CASSSQNRVNAEAFF
.	many	TRBV14	TRBJ2-5	CASSHPPGQLKTQYF
.	many	TRBV6-1	TRBJ2-6	CASSDRVAVSGANVLTF
.	few	TRBV6-2/TRBV6-3	TRBJ1-3	CASSSDNRSGNTIYF
TRBD2	.	TRBV29-1	TRBJ2-7	CSVEELAGGSYEQYF
TRBD1	.	TRBV7-2	TRBJ1-4	CASSDRQGANEKLFF
.	many	TRBV12-3/TRBV12-4	TRBJ2-1	CASSLVGPRNPEQFF
.	few	TRBV15	TRBJ1-5	CATSTLGMFGNQPQHF
TRBD1	once	TRBV10-2	TRBJ2-1	CASTRDRPNNEQFF
.	.	TRBV6-1	TRBJ2-7	CASSEQDRVAYEQYF
.	.	TRBV9	TRBJ2-2	CASSRGGGASGELFF
.	.	TRBV18	TRBJ1-3	CASSLLQSRRESASGNTIYF
.	.	TRBV6-2/TRBV6-3	TRBJ2-2	CASSYSALIARVNTGELFF
.	few	TRBV3-1	TRBJ2-1	CASSQPNRDRGYNEQFF
.	many	TRBV29-1	TRBJ2-1	CSGSRGSEQFF
TRBD2	.	TRBV6-5	TRBJ2-5	CASSLRLAGGPEQETQYF
.	.	TRBV7-9	TRBJ2-7	CASSPLPSSKQYF
TRBD2	.	TRBV6-5	TRBJ2-2	CASSYGGAGELFF
.	few	TRBV27	TRBJ1-3	CASSLRSARGNTIYF
TRBD2	.	TRBV25-1	TRBJ2-5	CASSSRLAQETQYF
TRBD1	.	TRBV7-6	TRBJ1-2	CASSPITGGNNGYTF
TRBD2	many	TRBV15	TRBJ2-1	CATSVGTSGGRNEQFF
TRBD1	few	TRBV3-1	TRBJ1-2	CASSYRTGNIRLSYGYTF
TRBD2	many	TRBV6-2/TRBV6-3	TRBJ2-3	CASFTVRAGDYTQYF
TRBD1	.	TRBV20-1	TRBJ1-6	CSARDGEGQVSSYSSPLHF
.	few	TRBV15	TRBJ1-2	CATSKVGPGGYTF
TRBD1	many	TRBV7-9	TRBJ2-3	CASSTGQGSFSTDTQYF
.	.	TRBV20-1	TRBJ1-5	CSAPRRGEPQPYSNQPQHF
TRBD2	.	TRBV15	TRBJ2-1	CATSRGGVEFF
TRBD1	many	TRBV6-1	TRBJ2-7	CASIHDRVLNEQYF
TRBD1	few	TRBV3-1	TRBJ1-4	CASSQVRFQGVEKLFF
TRBD1	.	TRBV4-3	TRBJ1-2	CASSQLPTGQGVDYGYTF
TRBD1	.	TRBV20-1	TRBJ1-2	CSARDSAGQGSYGYTF
.	few	TRBV7-9	TRBJ2-7	CASSLDSEGASYEQYF
TRBD1	few	TRBV10-3	TRBJ1-4	CAISETGVNEKLFF
TRBD1	many	TRBV6-2/TRBV6-3	TRBJ1-2	CASSYSGTARRIGANYGYTF
.	many	TRBV7-2	TRBJ2-7	CASSLDRSSSYEQYF
.	few	TRBV27	TRBJ2-1	CASSYRINNEQFF
.	.	TRBV20-1	TRBJ1-1	CSAPLTGGTTEAFF
.	few	TRBV9	TRBJ2-3	CASSNRVGFGGDTQYF
.	.	TRBV11-2	TRBJ2-5	CASSPPQWRETQYF
TRBD2	.	TRBV2	.	CASIVAGEGTYEQYF
TRBD1	.	TRBV5-6	TRBJ2-1	CASSSAGTGSNEQFF
TRBD1	few	TRBV12-3/TRBV12-4	TRBJ1-6	CASSTQGALGNSPPHF
TRBD2	few	TRBV6-6	TRBJ2-5	CASSYSAGGPQETQYF
.	many	TRBV5-8	TRBJ1-2	CASSFGTTSGYTF
TRBD2	.	TRBV20-1	TRBJ2-7	CSARSGTSGLYEQYF
TRBD1	.	TRBV6-1	TRBJ2-7	CASSGPGQGTYEQYF
.	.	TRBV11-2	TRBJ2-2	CASSLGGISGELFF
.	.	TRBV7-9	TRBJ1-5	CASSLADSQPQHF
.	.	TRBV7-9	TRBJ1-2	CASSKTGHSDPNYGYTF